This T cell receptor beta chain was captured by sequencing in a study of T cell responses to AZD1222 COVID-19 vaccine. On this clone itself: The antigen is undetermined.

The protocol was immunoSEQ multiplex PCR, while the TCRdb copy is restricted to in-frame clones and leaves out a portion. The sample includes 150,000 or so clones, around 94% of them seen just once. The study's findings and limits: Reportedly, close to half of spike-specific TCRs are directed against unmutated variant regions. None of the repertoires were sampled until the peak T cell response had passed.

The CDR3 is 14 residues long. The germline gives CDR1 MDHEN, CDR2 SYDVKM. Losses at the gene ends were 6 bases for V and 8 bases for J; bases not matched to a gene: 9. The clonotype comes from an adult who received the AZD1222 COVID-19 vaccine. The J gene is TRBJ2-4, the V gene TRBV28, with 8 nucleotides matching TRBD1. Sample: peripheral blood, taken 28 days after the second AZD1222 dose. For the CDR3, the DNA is TGTGCCAGCAGCCGGACAGGGACAGGAGACATTCAGTACTTC. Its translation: CASSRTGTGDIQYF. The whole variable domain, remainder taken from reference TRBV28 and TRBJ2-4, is DVKVTQSSRYLVKRTGEKVFLECVQDMDHENMFWYRQDPGLGLRLIYFSYDVKMKEKGDIPEGYSVSREKKERFSLILESASTNQTSMYLCASSRTGTGDIQYFGAGTRLSVL.